This T cell receptor beta chain was recorded in a study of vaccination and CD4 T cells after COVID-19. Only a few counts were recorded for this clonotype. The target antigen is unknown. The germline V gene has CDR1 MNHNS and CDR2 SASEGT. The CDR3 runs 17 residues. V lost 2 bases and J lost 2; bases outside the gene matches: 8. Treatment defined: approximately 10-day PBMC culture with coronavirus spike peptide pools or control peptides (ViraFEST assay). The PCR-positive dates, March through December 2020, came before the US Alpha, Beta and Delta variants. Oncomine TCR Beta short-read sequencing was applied to DNA from cultured CD4+ T cells. TCRdb processed the PCR reads anew with MiXCR; each CDR3 protein has one entry. This table holds several thousand distinct CDR3 sequences, under 35% found once.

This clonotype was obtained from a human donor with COVID-19. The sequencing input was cultured CD4+ T cells from blood. The chain links TRBV6-1 to TRBJ2-5; 10 nucleotides match TRBD1. Written as DNA, the CDR3 is TGTGCCAGCAGTGAATACCTGCGGGACAGGGGTCAAGAGACCCAGTACTTC. Protein sequence: CASSEYLRDRGQETQYF.